Sequencing of this TCR beta chain was carried out in a study of shared clonotypes between healthy human individuals. Study-wide results and caveats: Between several donors, naive CD4 clonotypes were shared at a level of about 5%.

In germline, CDR1 is SNHLY, CDR2 FYNNEI. Between the trimmed V and J ends, which lost 4 bases and 6 bases, there was a span of 10 bases. This CDR3 contains 13 residues. Sequencing used immunoSEQ multiplex PCR; TCRdb keeps in-frame clones, though not all of them. The sample lists some 1,400,000 clones; 95% to 97% were seen once. Remarks on this clone: What it recognizes is unknown.

Input material: naive CD4+ T cells sorted from blood. As for subset: CD45RA+ positively selected. This clonotype originated in a man aged 30 to 39 in good health. This chain uses TRBV2 with TRBJ2-1, with D unresolved. This chain's CDR3 is CASSANSFNEQFF. The CDR3 nucleotides are TGTGCCAGCAGTGCCAACAGTTTCAATGAGCAGTTCTTC.